This passage covers 21 T cell receptor beta chains from one sample sequenced in a study of molecular identifiers for immune sequencing clone quantification. TCRdb called the PCR reads again in MiXCR, with one record for every CDR3 protein. The sample has some 65,000 distinct CDR3 sequences; around 20% are singletons. What was sequenced was naive CD8+ T cells from blood, with Jurkat cell RNA spiked in. The subset here: FACS-sorted CD8+CD4-CCR7+CD45RA+ naive T cells. The receptors were sampled from a human donor in good health. Some libraries in this study had Jurkat cell RNA spiked in.

The chain joins TRBV12-3 or TRBV12-4 to TRBJ2-5, with a possible D match to TRBD1 (6 bases). The CDR3 extends over 14 amino acids. V was clipped by 5 bases and J by 3 bases, with 13 bases between them. The CDR3 spells CASSRTAREETQYF. CDR3 bases: TGTGCCAGCAGTCGGACAGCTCGTGAAGAGACCCAGTACTTC.

This clonotype was counted between two and nine times. V usage is TRBV7-2 and J usage is TRBJ2-7; 9 bases map to TRBD1. This CDR3 region has 14 residues. CDR1 SGHTA and CDR2 FQGNSA come from the germline V gene. V shed 3 bases and J 4 bases; nucleotides not matched to a gene: 4. The CDR3 sequence: CASSFSGQGYEQYF. The CDR3 DNA reads as TGTGCCAGCAGCTTTTCGGGACAGGGTTACGAGCAGTACTTC.

This clonotype was seen repeatedly, ten times or more. V usage is TRBV20-1 and J usage is TRBJ2-1; 7 bases are shared with TRBD2. The CDR3 contains 15 residues. CDR1 is DFQATT, CDR2 SNEGSKA, per germline (reference sequence). V shed 1 base, J shed 5 bases, and the junction held 8 bases outside the gene matches. The DNA for the CDR3 is TGCAGTGCTAGAGCGGCCAGCGGGATTAACAATGAGCAGTTCTTC. This sequence encodes CSARAASGINNEQFF.

This clonotype was recorded many times. The V gene is TRBV10-3, the J gene TRBJ1-1; 7 nucleotides align to TRBD1. The germline V gene encodes CDR1 ENHRY and CDR2 SYGVKD. CDR3 length: 14 amino acids. The V segment lost 6 bases and the J segment 3 bases; nucleotides outside the gene matches: 7. The CDR3 spells CAIRSDRLDTEAFF. Here the CDR3 DNA reads TGTGCCATCAGGTCGGACAGGTTGGACACTGAAGCTTTCTTT.

Many counts were recorded for this clonotype. The V call is TRBV20-1, the J call TRBJ2-5; D remains ambiguous. Germline CDR1 reads DFQATT; CDR2 reads SNEGSKA (reference sequence). Trimming removed 3 bases at V and 9 bases at J, with 17 bases between. The CDR3 runs 13 residues. The CDR3 loop is CSASLAAGSAQYF. The CDR3 nucleotides read TGCAGTGCTAGCTTGGCAGCCGGGTCGGCCCAGTACTTC.

This clonotype was seen many times. The V and J genes are TRBV29-1 and TRBJ2-5; TRBD2 aligns across 10 bases. Germline trimming cut 7 bases from V and 5 bases from J; bases unmatched to any gene: 10. The CDR3 is 14 amino acids. Germline-derived CDR1 and CDR2 are SQVTM and ANQGSEA. The CDR3 sequence is CSADTGTSVETQYF. Written as DNA, the CDR3 is TGCAGCGCTGACACCGGGACTAGCGTTGAGACCCAGTACTTC.

This clonotype was recorded many times. The chain has TRBV27 and TRBJ2-5; 8 bases are a match to TRBD2. The V gene end was trimmed by 3 bases and the J gene end by 3 bases; junction bases not matched to a gene: 3. The CDR3 is made up of 14 amino acids. Per the germline V gene, CDR1 is MNHEY and CDR2 is SMNVEV (reference sequence). In DNA, the CDR3 is TGTGCCAGCAGTTTGGGACTAGGCAAAGAGACCCAGTACTTC. This translates into CASSLGLGKETQYF.

In the case of this clonotype: Since no conserved phenylalanine or tryptophan closes the CDR3, a read error is the likely cause. This chain connects TRBV7-7 to TRBJ2-5; D may be TRBD2 (5 bases). Germline CDR1 is SSHAT and CDR2 is FNYEAQ (reference sequence). The length of the CDR3 is 13 residues. The CDR3 protein is CASSLVRAGTQYL. CDR3 in DNA: TGTGCTAGCAGCTTAGTGCGGGCGGGGACCCAGTACCTC.

With respect to this clonotype: A read error may explain this, as a much larger clone is one base away. The chain links TRBV6-2 or TRBV6-3 to TRBJ2-3; D remains ambiguous. CDR3 size: 14 residues. Germline V gene data show CDR1 as MNHEY and CDR2 as SVGEGT. The CDR3 region is CASGYRAGTDTQYF. The CDR3 DNA reads as TGTGCCAGCGGTTATAGGGCAGGCACAGATACGCAGTATTTT.

This rearrangement joins TRBV6-2 or TRBV6-3 to TRBJ1-5; D uncertain. The CDR3 loop spans 17 amino acids. V was pared by 0 bases and J by 0 bases, with 12 bases between. Germline-derived CDR1 and CDR2 are MNHEY and SVGEGT. CDR3 residues: CASSYSLAVNSNQPQHF. The DNA of the CDR3 is TGTGCCAGCAGTTACTCCTTGGCAGTAAATAGCAATCAGCCCCAGCATTTT.

This clonotype came up many times. The gene calls are TRBV28 and TRBJ2-7; D remains ambiguous. V was trimmed by 3 bases and J by 2 bases, leaving 11 bases between them. The length of the CDR3 is 14 residues. The germline CDR1 and CDR2 sequences are MDHEN and SYDVKM. The CDR3 DNA follows: TGTGCCAGCAGTTTCAGTACTGTCCCCTACGAGCAGTACTTC. It codes for CASSFSTVPYEQYF.

This clonotype has at least ten counts. This chain links TRBV10-3 with TRBJ1-1; no definite D call. Germline CDR1 is ENHRY and CDR2 is SYGVKD. The CDR3 loop spans 16 amino acids. Trimming cost V 3 bases and J 0 bases, with 14 bases left between them. The CDR3 DNA sequence: TGTGCCATCAGTGAAGGTACAGATAGAATGAACACTGAAGCTTTCTTT. This translates into CAISEGTDRMNTEAFF.

Many counts were recorded for this clonotype. This chain connects TRBV25-1 to TRBJ2-1; a weak D match, TRBD2 (6 bases). The ends were cut back, 6 bases at V and 5 bases at J, with 14 bases in the middle. From germline, CDR1 is MGHDK and CDR2 SYGVNS. The CDR3 consists of 14 residues. The CDR3 DNA reads TGTGCCAGCAGCCTGGTGGCGGGGAACAATGAGCAGTTCTTC. Protein: CASSLVAGNNEQFF.

This clonotype was recorded at least ten times. The chain is built from TRBV11-2 and TRBJ2-1; D call uncertain. CDR1 SGHAT and CDR2 FQNNGV come from the germline V gene. The CDR3 consists of 12 residues. V shed 7 bases and J shed 8 bases, with 12 bases lying between them. The CDR3, as DNA: TGTGCCAGCACCTCCTTCCGGGATGAGCAGTTCTTC. This codes for CASTSFRDEQFF.

About this clonotype: This sequence may be a read error, since a much larger clone differs from it by one base. The genes are TRBV30 and TRBJ2-7, with TRBD2 identical over 13 bases. The CDR3 has 13 residues. The germline V gene encodes CDR1 GTSNPN and CDR2 SVGIG (reference sequence). The CDR3 loop reads CAWSGLAGEERYF. The CDR3 DNA follows: TGTGCCTGGAGCGGACTAGCGGGAGAGGAGCGGTACTTC.

This clonotype was seen more than once but under ten times. The chain recombines TRBV5-4 with TRBJ2-7, with TRBD1 identical over 10 bases. The CDR3 is 15 amino acids. Per germline, CDR1 SGHNT and CDR2 YYREEE (reference sequence). V shed 1 base, J shed 4 bases, and the junction held 5 bases outside the gene matches. CDR3 sequence reads: CASSLSGQGSYEQYF. The DNA for the CDR3 is TGTGCCAGCAGCTTGTCGGGACAGGGGAGTTACGAGCAGTACTTC.

This clonotype showed up many times. The rearrangement joins TRBV11-2 to TRBJ1-4; unclear D gene. From germline, CDR1 is SGHAT and CDR2 FQNNGV. There are 12 residues in the CDR3. Trimming took off 5 bases at V and 0 bases at J, with 1 base between the two ends. The CDR3 protein is CASSPTNEKLFF. For the CDR3, the DNA is TGTGCCAGCAGCCCAACTAATGAAAAACTGTTTTTT.

This chain joins TRBV4-1 and TRBJ2-3, with 9 bases that match TRBD2. There are 21 residues in the CDR3. With V trimmed by 0 bases and J by 1 base, 17 bases remained unmatched. From germline, CDR1 is MGHRA and CDR2 YSYEKL. The CDR3 protein is CASSQEGGLVWREGGTDTQYF. The DNA of the CDR3 is TGCGCCAGCAGCCAAGAAGGGGGATTGGTGTGGCGGGAGGGCGGCACAGATACGCAGTATTTT.

The chain combines TRBV7-8 with TRBJ2-5, with TRBD1 as a possible D gene (5 bases). Trimming pared 3 bases from V and 6 bases from J, leaving 11 bases between. Germline V CDR1 and CDR2: SGHVS, FQNEAQ. CDR3 size: 13 residues. CDR3 DNA: TGTGCCAGCAGCTTGGCAGGGCCTAAGACCCAGTACTTC. Protein: CASSLAGPKTQYF.

The chain links TRBV4-2 to TRBJ2-7; 14 bases map to TRBD2. In germline, CDR1 is LGHNA, CDR2 YNFKEQ. After removal of 0 bases from V and 0 bases from J, the junction contained 4 bases not matched to a gene. The length of the CDR3 is 18 residues. This CDR3 reads CASSQETSGRALSYEQYF. The CDR3 DNA follows: TGTGCCAGCAGCCAAGAGACTAGCGGGAGGGCCCTCTCCTACGAGCAGTACTTC.

Note on this clonotype: A much larger clone differs from this one at a single base, so this may be a read error. The genes are TRBV27 and TRBJ2-2, with TRBD2 matching over 10 bases. The CDR3 has 16 amino acids. Germline V lookup: CDR1 MNHEY, CDR2 SMNVEV (reference sequence). The CDR3 spells CASSFLAGVNAGELFF. The CDR3 region has the DNA TGTGCCAGCAGTTTCCTAGCGGGAGTGAACGCCGGGGAGCTGTTTTTT.